Below, one T cell receptor beta chain is given with its context. Its cognate antigen is unknown. The germline gives CDR1 DFQATT, CDR2 SNEGSKA (reference sequence). The CDR3 totals 16 residues. The V gene end was trimmed by 4 bases and the J gene end by 8 bases; junction bases not matched to a gene: 10. Reverse transcription used 0.5 to 1 ug RNA and random hexamers. Each CDR3 protein gets one entry after TCRdb re-called the immunoSEQ multiplex PCR reads with MiXCR. The sample has 190,000 or so distinct CDR3 sequences, over 90% seen once; the top ten hold approximately 0.081%. This record comes from a study of CD8 T cells in Susac syndrome. Broader study findings: The study acknowledged a relatively small number of individuals in its TCR sequencing and HLA analysis.

The gene calls are TRBV20-1 and TRBJ1-6, with 11 bases aligning to TRBD1. The sequencing sample was made of CD4+ T cells from PBMCs. This TCR was recovered from a human donor with multiple sclerosis. As DNA, the CDR3 is TGCAGTGCTATCTACGGGACAGGGGGAATAGATTCACCCCTCCACTTT. This sequence encodes CSAIYGTGGIDSPLHF.